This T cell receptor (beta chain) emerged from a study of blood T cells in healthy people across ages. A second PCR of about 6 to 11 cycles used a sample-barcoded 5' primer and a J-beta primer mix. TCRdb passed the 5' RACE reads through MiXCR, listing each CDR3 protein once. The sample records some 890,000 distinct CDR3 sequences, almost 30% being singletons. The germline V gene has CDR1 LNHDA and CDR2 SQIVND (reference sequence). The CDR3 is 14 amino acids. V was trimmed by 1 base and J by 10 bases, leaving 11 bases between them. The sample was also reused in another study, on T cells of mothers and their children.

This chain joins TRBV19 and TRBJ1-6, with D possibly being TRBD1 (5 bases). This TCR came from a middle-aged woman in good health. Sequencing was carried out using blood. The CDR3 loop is CASSIGQRLSPLHF. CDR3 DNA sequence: TGTGCCAGTAGTATAGGACAGCGGTTGTCACCCCTCCACTTT.